One sample yielded the 26 T cell receptor beta chains listed below, sequenced in a study of CDR3 diversity in severe acne. MiXCR, run by TCRdb on the PCR reads, gives a single entry per CDR3 protein. In the table there are almost 85,000 distinct CDR3 sequences, approximately 51% of which are singletons. Sequencing used blood. These receptors were obtained from a male donor in good health, without acne.

The chain links TRBV6-5 to TRBJ1-3; the match to TRBD1 covers 8 bases. V gave up 6 bases and J gave up 4 bases; unmatched junction bases: 14. The germline V gene encodes CDR1 MNHEY and CDR2 SVGAGI. This CDR3 region has 17 residues. The CDR3 DNA reads as TGTGCCAGCAGCCGCCACACCACGGACAGGGCGGGAAACACCATATATTTT. Its protein is CASSRHTTDRAGNTIYF.

Only a few counts were recorded for this clonotype. The V gene is TRBV7-3, the J gene TRBJ2-3, with D perhaps TRBD1 (5 bases). Germline values: CDR1 SGHTA, CDR2 FQGTGA. The CDR3 covers 16 residues. V was cut by 1 base and J by 1 base, with 12 bases left in between. CDR3 DNA: TGTGCCAGCAGCTTAAGTGTGACAGCCGGCACAGATACGCAGTATTTT. It codes for CASSLSVTAGTDTQYF.

As regards this clonotype: A much larger clone differs from this one at a single base, so this may be a read error. The chain combines TRBV7-8 with TRBJ2-5; D not resolved. Trimming stripped 4 bases from V and 4 bases from J, with 10 bases between. The CDR3 consists of 13 residues. Looked up from germline, CDR1 is SGHVS and CDR2 is FQNEAQ. The CDR3 is CASSSTIRETQYF. The CDR3 DNA is TGTGCCAGCAGCTCAACTATCCGAGAGACCCAGTACTTC.

This clonotype appeared many times. This chain joins TRBV7-9 and TRBJ2-5; D could derive from TRBD1 or TRBD2 (5 bases each). The germline CDR1 and CDR2 sequences are SEHNR and FQNEAQ (reference sequence). The V and J ends lost 1 base and 3 bases respectively, with 9 bases between them. The CDR3 has 14 amino acids. This chain's CDR3 is CASSLVGTEETQYF. In DNA form, the CDR3 reads TGTGCCAGCAGCTTAGTAGGGACCGAAGAGACCCAGTACTTC.

This clonotype was counted only a few times. The chain is built from TRBV7-6 and TRBJ1-5; tentatively, D is TRBD1 (5 bases). This CDR3 has 16 amino acids. V lost 0 bases and J 1 base, leaving 10 bases between the germline ends. The germline CDR1 and CDR2 sequences are SGHVS and FNYEAQ. CDR3 amino acids: CASSLAGAMSNQPQHF. CDR3 sequence (DNA): TGTGCCAGCAGCTTAGCCGGGGCCATGAGCAATCAGCCCCAGCATTTT.

The chain is built from TRBV4-2 and TRBJ2-1, with D perhaps TRBD2 (7 bases). The germline V gene has CDR1 LGHNA and CDR2 YNFKEQ. V shed 0 bases and J shed 4 bases, with 13 bases lying between them. CDR3 length: 16 amino acids. CDR3 coding DNA: TGTGCCAGCAGCCAAGAGAGGGGGGGGGCTTACAATGAGCAGTTCTTC. Translated, it gives CASSQERGGAYNEQFF.

This clonotype was picked up a small number of times. CDR3 residues: CASSYTRELFF. In DNA, the CDR3 is TGTGCCAGCAGTTACACTAGGGAGCTGTTTTTT. V usage is TRBV6-5 and J usage is TRBJ2-2, with D uncertain. The germline V gene encodes CDR1 MNHEY and CDR2 SVGAGI. CDR3 length equals 11 residues. V lost 2 bases and J lost 9, with 4 bases in between.

This clonotype was seen repeatedly, ten times or more. The rearrangement uses TRBV25-1 and TRBJ1-2; 7 positions match TRBD1. Germline V gene lookup returns CDR1 MGHDK and CDR2 SYGVNS. With V trimmed by 6 bases and J by 2 bases, 6 bases remained unmatched. CDR3 length equals 14 residues. The CDR3 DNA follows: TGTGCCAGCAGGGGGGGGACAGAAAACTATGGCTACACCTTC. As protein: CASRGGTENYGYTF.

This clonotype was observed a handful of times. This rearrangement joins TRBV12-3 or TRBV12-4 to TRBJ2-7, with 15 bases lining up with TRBD2. This CDR3 has 17 amino acids. V was pared by 6 bases and J by 3 bases, with 9 bases of the junction left unmatched. The CDR3 reads CASSSRTSGGAYYEQYF. CDR3 coding DNA: TGTGCCAGCAGCTCCCGGACTAGCGGGGGGGCTTACTACGAGCAGTACTTC.

This clonotype appeared many times. The chain recombines TRBV29-1 with TRBJ2-3; D is unclear. The CDR3 sequence is 12 residues long. In germline, CDR1 is SQVTM, CDR2 ANQGSEA. Trimming cost V 8 bases and J 0 bases, with 9 bases left between them. The CDR3 sequence: CSCTESTDTQYF. The DNA of the CDR3 is TGCAGCTGTACAGAGAGCACAGATACGCAGTATTTT.

This clonotype was observed many times. This rearrangement joins TRBV2 to TRBJ1-6; possibly TRBD1 for D (6 bases). V lost 2 bases and J 14 bases, leaving 19 bases between the germline ends. CDR1 and CDR2 (germline): SNHLY, FYNNEI. The CDR3 runs to 15 residues. The CDR3, as DNA: TGTGCCAGCAGTGAAAGTCGCTGGGGGGGCACCACCCTCCACTTT. It encodes CASSESRWGGTTLHF.

Turning to this clonotype: Its ends do not fully match the called genes, so a read error is possible. This chain links TRBV5-1 with TRBJ1-1; perhaps TRBD1 as D (6 bases). CDR1 is SGHRS, CDR2 YFSETQ, per germline. The CDR3 extends over 14 amino acids. The CDR3 bases are TGCGCCAGCAGCTTGCCAGGGGATAAAACTGGAGCTTTCTTT. It translates to CASSLPGDKTGAFF.

The rearrangement links TRBV29-1 to TRBJ1-1; D unclear. CDR1 and CDR2 from the germline V gene are SQVTM and ANQGSEA. V was pared by 3 bases and J by 4 bases, with 15 bases between. The CDR3 extends over 14 amino acids. DNA of the CDR3: TGCAGCGTTGAGGTCGCCCCTCAGACCACTGAAGCTTTCTTT. Residues: CSVEVAPQTTEAFF.

This sequence joins TRBV19 and TRBJ1-5; the match to TRBD1 covers 9 bases. CDR3 size: 15 residues. With 7 bases clipped from V and 4 bases from J, the junction kept 8 bases outside the gene matches. The germline V gene encodes CDR1 LNHDA and CDR2 SQIVND (reference sequence). The CDR3, as DNA: TGTGCCAGTAAACTCGGGACAGGGATTAATCAGCCCCAGCATTTT. Encoded protein: CASKLGTGINQPQHF.

This clonotype was seen a handful of times. CDR3 loop: CASSDSGHRGDYGYTF. In DNA form, the CDR3 reads TGTGCCAGCAGTGATAGTGGACACCGGGGGGACTATGGCTACACCTTC. The V call is TRBV25-1, the J call TRBJ1-2; D is possibly TRBD1 (5 bases). Per germline, CDR1 MGHDK and CDR2 SYGVNS. The CDR3 has 16 residues. With 3 bases removed from V and 3 bases from J, the gap between germline ends came to 17 bases.

The gene calls are TRBV20-1 and TRBJ1-5; no definite D call. V lost 2 bases to trimming and J lost 6 bases, with 20 bases between them. Looked up from germline, CDR1 is DFQATT and CDR2 is SNEGSKA (reference sequence). The CDR3 length is 16 residues. CDR3 nucleotides: TGCAGTGCTAGACGGTCTAGCGGGAGTGAGTTTCAGCCCCAGCATTTT. Protein: CSARRSSGSEFQPQHF.

The chain couples TRBV5-1 to TRBJ1-1, with D hard to call. The CDR3 runs 10 residues. V shed 6 bases and J shed 10 bases, with 10 bases lying between them. Germline CDR1 and CDR2: SGHRS and YFSETQ. The DNA for the CDR3 is TGCGCCAGCATGTTGACGGTAGCTTTCTTT. Amino acid sequence: CASMLTVAFF.

This clonotype was observed many times. The rearrangement joins TRBV13 to TRBJ1-1; D may be TRBD1 (5 bases). The V gene's germline CDR1 is PRHDT and CDR2 FYEKMQ (reference sequence). CDR3 size: 12 residues. The CDR3 DNA follows: TGTGTTAGTGCGGGGGGTGGGACTGAAGCTTTCTTT. It encodes CVSAGGGTEAFF.

V and J are TRBV12-3 or TRBV12-4 and TRBJ2-3; 13 bases map to TRBD2. Germline trimming cut 5 bases from V and 4 bases from J; bases unmatched to any gene: 6. CDR3 length equals 16 residues. CDR3 nucleotides: TGTGCCAGCAGTAAACTAGCGGGAGGGCTGGCAGATACGCAGTATTTT. As protein: CASSKLAGGLADTQYF.

The V gene is TRBV9, the J gene TRBJ2-2; TRBD2 matches at 8 bases. The CDR3 covers 16 residues. CDR1 and CDR2 (germline): SGDLS, YYNGEE. Trimming at V came to 3 bases and at J to 3 bases, leaving 7 bases not matched to a gene. The CDR3 DNA follows: TGTGCCAGCAGCGCGGGGGGGGGGATGGACACCGGGGAGCTGTTTTTT. This sequence encodes CASSAGGGMDTGELFF. Complete variable domain (other parts from reference TRBV9 and TRBJ2-2): DSGVTQTPKHLITATGQRVTLRCSPRSGDLSVYWYQQSLDQGLQFLIQYYNGEERAKGNILERFSAQQFPDLHSELNLSSLELGDSALYFCASSAGGGMDTGELFFGEGSRLTVL.

Judged by abundance, this clonotype is medium-sized. This rearrangement joins TRBV20-1 to TRBJ2-5; D assignment may be TRBD1 or TRBD2 (5 bases each). There are 17 residues in the CDR3. Germline lookup yields CDR1 DFQATT and CDR2 SNEGSKA (reference sequence). Trimming took 6 bases from V and 1 from J, leaving 24 bases between them. The chain's CDR3 is CSALADRGPGAQETQYF. DNA of the CDR3: TGCAGTGCCCTCGCTGATAGGGGACCCGGGGCCCAAGAGACCCAGTACTTC.

This chain links TRBV2 with TRBJ1-3, with D uncertain. The V and J ends lost 5 bases and 4 bases respectively, with 9 bases between them. This CDR3 spans 13 amino acids. Germline loops: CDR1 SNHLY, CDR2 FYNNEI. The CDR3 is CASSQTDGNTIYF. The CDR3 DNA reads TGTGCCAGCAGTCAAACGGACGGAAACACCATATATTTT.

This chain connects TRBV10-3 to TRBJ2-3; TRBD2 is a possible D gene (5 bases). The CDR3 has 14 amino acids. The germline V gene has CDR1 ENHRY and CDR2 SYGVKD. V lost 0 bases and J lost 3, with 7 bases in between. The CDR3 DNA follows: TGTGCCATCAGTGAGTCGAGAGGGACAGATACGCAGTATTTT. Protein sequence: CAISESRGTDTQYF.

A few counts support this clonotype. The CDR3 DNA reads as TGCGCCCGAAGGTTCGGAGCTTTCTTT. Its translation is CARRFGAFF. This chain links TRBV5-1 with TRBJ1-1; D unclear. Trimming removed 10 bases at V and 10 bases at J, with 11 bases between. This CDR3 has 9 amino acids. Per germline, CDR1 SGHRS and CDR2 YFSETQ.

This clonotype was counted at least ten times. This chain uses TRBV5-6 with TRBJ2-3; 9 bases are a match to TRBD1. V shed 4 bases and J 4 bases; nucleotides not matched to a gene: 10. Germline V gives CDR1 SGHDT, CDR2 YYEEEE. This CDR3 is 16 amino acids long. The CDR3 nucleotides are TGTGCCAGCAGCGCTGTTGGGACAGGGAGGTCAGATACGCAGTATTTT. Translating it yields CASSAVGTGRSDTQYF.

This clonotype was observed many times. The chain couples TRBV3-1 to TRBJ1-1; no firm D call. The V end lost 5 bases, the J end lost 1 base, and 2 bases lay between the germline ends. CDR3 length equals 11 residues. Germline-derived CDR1 and CDR2 are LGHDT and YNNKEL (reference sequence). DNA for the CDR3: TGTGCCAGCAGCTGGAACACTGAAGCTTTCTTT. Translation gives CASSWNTEAFF.